Listed here are 27 T cell receptor beta chains from one sample, sequenced in a study of Ad26.COV2.S vaccination and SARS-CoV-2 variants. Data came from immunoSEQ multiplex PCR; TCRdb stores just in-frame clones and leaves some out. The table records over 110,000 clones, more than 80% of them present only once. The starting material was peripheral blood, obtained after recovery from COVID-19. Receptors were obtained from a human donor who had recovered from COVID-19.

V usage is TRBV7-9 and J usage is TRBJ2-2; TRBD2 might be the D (5 bases). The germline V gene has CDR1 SEHNR and CDR2 FQNEAQ (reference sequence). Trimming left V 1 base short and J 7 bases short, with 10 bases between. The CDR3 length is 14 residues. The CDR3 spells CASSLGGEHGELFF. The CDR3 bases are TGTGCCAGCAGCTTAGGGGGAGAACACGGGGAGCTGTTTTTT.

This rearrangement joins TRBV10-3 to TRBJ1-1; D not certain. From germline, CDR1 is ENHRY and CDR2 SYGVKD. The CDR3 runs to 13 residues. The ends were cut back, 10 bases at V and 1 base at J, with 13 bases in the middle. The DNA for the CDR3 is TGTGCCACACGGTTCGGCCAGAACACTGAAGCTTTCTTT. Protein product: CATRFGQNTEAFF.

Notes on this clone: One end of the junction varies from germline; a read error may be responsible. V usage is TRBV27 and J usage is TRBJ1-3; the D gene is possibly TRBD1 (6 bases). The CDR3 loop spans 11 amino acids. The germline gives CDR1 MNHEY, CDR2 SMNVEV (reference sequence). CDR3 in amino acids: CASGQGLELLF. The CDR3 DNA is TGTGCCAGCGGTCAGGGGTTAGAGTTGCTTTTC.

The chain employs TRBV6-2 or TRBV6-3 and TRBJ2-2; D is perhaps TRBD2 (5 bases). This CDR3 spans 13 amino acids. CDR1 is MNHEY, CDR2 SVGEGT, per germline. Trimming took 2 bases from V and 7 from J, leaving 8 bases between them. The CDR3 DNA reads TGTGCCAGCAGTTACGAGGGAAACGGGGAGCTGTTTTTT. Protein sequence: CASSYEGNGELFF.

The chain couples TRBV10-3 to TRBJ1-2; D is unresolved. From germline, CDR1 is ENHRY and CDR2 SYGVKD. The CDR3 is made up of 14 amino acids. V was trimmed by 0 bases and J by 4 bases, leaving 9 bases between them. In DNA form, the CDR3 reads TGTGCCATCAGTGAGTCCCACAGAATCTATGGCTACACCTTC. Amino acid sequence: CAISESHRIYGYTF.

The chain recombines TRBV2 with TRBJ1-1, with a weak D call TRBD1 (6 bases). The CDR3 runs to 12 residues. Germline V gene lookup returns CDR1 SNHLY and CDR2 FYNNEI. Trimming cost V 8 bases and J 8 bases, with 15 bases left between them. The CDR3 sequence: CASQGYLMEAFF. The CDR3 DNA sequence: TGTGCCAGCCAGGGGTACCTTATGGAAGCTTTCTTT.

The chain combines TRBV6-6 with TRBJ1-1; D uncertain. CDR1 and CDR2 (germline): MNHNY, SVGAGI (reference sequence). Deletions cut 4 bases from V and 2 bases from J, with 5 bases between. The CDR3 has 12 amino acids. The CDR3 nucleotides are TGTGCCAGCAGTTCGCGTAACACTGAAGCTTTCTTT. Translating gives CASSSRNTEAFF.

V gene TRBV2 combines with J gene TRBJ1-4, with D possibly TRBD1 on 6 matching bases. Trimming removed 5 bases from V and 5 bases from J, with 18 bases in between. The CDR3 is 16 residues long. Germline CDR1 and CDR2: SNHLY and FYNNEI. The CDR3 sequence is CASSKQGNPSNEKLFF. The DNA for the CDR3 is TGTGCCAGCAGTAAACAGGGAAATCCCTCAAATGAAAAACTGTTTTTT.

J is TRBJ2-7 and V is TRBV19, with D tentatively TRBD1 (7 bases). The germline gives CDR1 LNHDA, CDR2 SQIVND (reference sequence). Trimming shortened V by 1 base and J by 1 base, and 8 bases separated the two germline ends. The CDR3 spans 14 residues. This chain's CDR3 is CASSIAGGSYEQYF. Here the CDR3 DNA reads TGTGCCAGTAGTATAGCAGGGGGGTCCTACGAGCAGTACTTC.

The chain couples TRBV4-1 to TRBJ1-2, with a tentative D call TRBD1 (6 bases). The V and J ends lost 2 bases and 8 bases respectively, with 18 bases between them. The germline V gene encodes CDR1 MGHRA and CDR2 YSYEKL. The CDR3 covers 15 residues. DNA for the CDR3: TGCGCCAGCAGCCAAATGACAGGCAGAACAACCGGCTACACCTTC. It yields the protein CASSQMTGRTTGYTF.

The chain links TRBV27 to TRBJ1-1; D is unresolved. CDR3 length: 15 amino acids. The germline V gene has CDR1 MNHEY and CDR2 SMNVEV (reference sequence). V lost 3 bases and J 1 base, leaving 12 bases between the germline ends. The CDR3 loop is CASSLQSLGNTEAFF. The DNA for the CDR3 is TGTGCCAGCAGTTTGCAGTCCCTGGGGAACACTGAAGCTTTCTTT.

The chain joins TRBV30 to TRBJ1-5, with a weak D call TRBD1 (6 bases). This CDR3 is 14 amino acids long. Trimming took off 1 base at V and 7 bases at J, with 14 bases between the two ends. Germline lookup yields CDR1 GTSNPN and CDR2 SVGIG (reference sequence). CDR3 in amino acids: CAWSAGAQGQPQHF. Written as DNA, the CDR3 is TGTGCCTGGAGTGCGGGGGCGCAGGGACAGCCCCAGCATTTT.

The chain joins TRBV19 to TRBJ2-7; D possibly uses TRBD1 or TRBD2 (5 bases each). V was cut by 8 bases and J by 9 bases, with 23 bases left in between. The CDR3 sequence is 14 residues long. CDR1 is LNHDA, CDR2 SQIVND, per germline (reference sequence). The CDR3 coding sequence is TGTGCCAGTCAACCGGGACCCCAGGGCCCTAGGCAGTACTTC. This gives the protein CASQPGPQGPRQYF.

The gene calls are TRBV28 and TRBJ2-6; 9 bases align to TRBD1. Unmatched junction bases numbered 10, after V lost 7 bases and J lost 0 bases. The CDR3 loop spans 18 amino acids. Germline CDR1 reads MDHEN; CDR2 reads SYDVKM. Written as DNA, the CDR3 is TGTGCCAGCACCAAGGACAGGGGAATCTCCTCTGGGGCCAACGTCCTGACTTTC. Its protein product is CASTKDRGISSGANVLTF.

V and J are TRBV27 and TRBJ1-2, with TRBD1 identical over 8 bases. The CDR3 consists of 13 residues. CDR1 and CDR2 from the germline V gene are MNHEY and SMNVEV (reference sequence). V gave up 5 bases and J gave up 8 bases; unmatched junction bases: 7. The CDR3 loop is CASSGLQGEGYTF. The CDR3, as DNA: TGTGCCAGCAGTGGATTACAGGGGGAGGGCTACACCTTC.

The rearrangement joins TRBV7-9 to TRBJ2-5; 10 nucleotides align to TRBD1. Trimming cost V 2 bases and J 4 bases; bases outside gene matches: 10. The germline V gene has CDR1 SEHNR and CDR2 FQNEAQ (reference sequence). The CDR3 contains 17 residues. The chain's CDR3 is CASSLRGQGKVRETQYF. For the CDR3, the DNA is TGTGCCAGCAGCTTAAGGGGACAGGGGAAAGTGCGAGAGACCCAGTACTTC.

In its sample, this clone was seen once. This chain connects TRBV24-1 to TRBJ2-1, with TRBD2 identical over 8 bases. The CDR3 contains 13 residues. V was clipped by 5 bases and J by 7 bases; unmatched bases: 3. The V gene's germline CDR1 is KGHDR and CDR2 SFDVKD. For the CDR3, the DNA is TGTGCCACCAGTGGCGGGGGGAGGAATGAGCAGTTCTTC. This codes for CATSGGGRNEQFF.

V is TRBV19 and J is TRBJ1-3; D is uncertain. The V end lost 5 bases, the J end lost 7 bases, and 9 bases lay between the germline ends. The CDR3 totals 12 residues. The V gene's germline CDR1 is LNHDA and CDR2 SQIVND (reference sequence). The CDR3 reads CASSATRNTIYF. The CDR3 DNA reads as TGTGCCAGTAGTGCCACTAGGAACACCATATATTTT. Based on the CDR3 plus reference TRBV19 and TRBJ1-3, the full variable domain is DGGITQSPKYLFRKEGQNVTLSCEQNLNHDAMYWYRQDPGQGLRLIYYSQIVNDFQKGDIAEGYSVSREKKESFPLTVTSAQKNPTAFYLCASSATRNTIYFGEGSWLTVV.

This chain uses TRBV14 with TRBJ1-2; tentatively, D is TRBD1 (5 bases). Germline V gives CDR1 SGHDN, CDR2 FVKESK. The ends were cut back, 1 base at V and 7 bases at J, with 10 bases in the middle. CDR3 length: 13 residues. CDR3 coding DNA: TGTGCCAGCAGCCAAGTGGGACGCGCTGGCTACACCTTC. Encoded protein: CASSQVGRAGYTF.

The chain is built from TRBV1 and TRBJ2-5; the D call in the table, TRBD1, was not verified against the DNA. TRBV1 is tagged as a pseudogene. This CDR3 has 15 amino acids. In nucleotides, the CDR3 is TGCACCAGCAGCCAAGAGGGACAGAACCAAGAGACCCAGTACTTC. Protein sequence: CTSSQEGQNQETQYF.

This sequence joins TRBV30 and TRBJ1-1, with a possible D match to TRBD1 (6 bases). Per the germline V gene, CDR1 is GTSNPN and CDR2 is SVGIG (reference sequence). This CDR3 spans 11 amino acids. Trimming took 0 bases from V and 11 from J, leaving 10 bases between them. CDR3 residues: CAWSVTGNAFF. The CDR3 DNA sequence: TGTGCCTGGAGTGTAACAGGGAATGCTTTCTTT. The complete variable domain, with remaining parts taken from reference TRBV30 and TRBJ1-1, reads SQTIHQWPATLVQPVGSPLSLECTVEGTSNPNLYWYRQAAGRGLQLLFYSVGIGQISSEVPQNLSASRPQDRQFILSSKKLLLSDSGFYLCAWSVTGNAFFGQGTRLTVV.

The chain has TRBV7-2 and TRBJ2-1, with 10 bases that match TRBD2. V gave up 2 bases and J gave up 7 bases; unmatched junction bases: 5. The CDR3 is 15 residues long. Germline CDR1 SGHTA, CDR2 FQGNSA. DNA of the CDR3: TGTGCCAGCAGCTTATCGAGCGGGGGGGGGAATGAGCAGTTCTTC. Translation: CASSLSSGGGNEQFF.

The CDR3 nucleotides read TGTGCCAGCAGTTACGCCGACAGGGGATACGAGCAGTACTTC. This gives the protein CASSYADRGYEQYF. The rearrangement joins TRBV6-5 to TRBJ2-7, with 8 bases matching TRBD1. V was clipped by 2 bases and J by 4 bases; unmatched bases: 4. Germline V gene data show CDR1 as MNHEY and CDR2 as SVGAGI. The CDR3 runs to 14 residues.

The chain carries TRBV21-1 and TRBJ1-2. TRBV21-1 is assigned pseudogene status. This CDR3 spans 11 amino acids. The CDR3 protein is CASSKKDGYTF. The CDR3 coding sequence is TGTGCCAGCAGCAAGAAGGATGGCTACACCTTC.

The rearrangement links TRBV6-2 or TRBV6-3 to TRBJ1-2; a weak D match, TRBD1 (5 bases). Looked up from germline, CDR1 is MNHEY and CDR2 is SVGEGT. V gave up 2 bases and J gave up 4 bases, with 11 bases separating them. This CDR3 spans 14 amino acids. The CDR3 DNA reads TGTGCCAGCAGTTACCGGTGGACAAGCTATGGCTACACCTTC. It encodes CASSYRWTSYGYTF.

This chain joins TRBV27 and TRBJ2-5; a possible D gene is TRBD2 (6 bases). Trimming cost V 3 bases and J 4 bases, with 15 bases left between them. Germline CDR1 is MNHEY and CDR2 is SMNVEV (reference sequence). This CDR3 region has 15 residues. Written as DNA, the CDR3 is TGTGCCAGCAGTTTCTCCCTGGGCGGGACAGAGACCCAGTACTTC. This translates into CASSFSLGGTETQYF.

The chain combines TRBV19 with TRBJ2-1; TRBD2 agrees at 10 bases. Germline assignment: CDR1 LNHDA and CDR2 SQIVND (reference sequence). The CDR3 totals 14 residues. V gave up 2 bases and J gave up 15 bases; unmatched junction bases: 10. The CDR3 DNA sequence: TGTGCCAGTAGTATAACTAGCGGGGCCCCGTATCGGTTCTTC. Its translation is CASSITSGAPYRFF.